A single TCR beta chain is shown here with its context. Authors' data handling: Amplified reference gene primers provided the basis for estimating nucleated cell counts. Assay used: immunoSEQ multiplex PCR; TCRdb lists only in-frame clones, some missing. V, J and clone size are taken as reported in that table, and D and trimming were inferred from the DNA itself. The sample records about 170,000 clones, almost 85% being singletons. V shed 3 bases and J shed 6 bases, with 12 bases lying between them. Germline CDR1 is SGHNT and CDR2 is YYREEE (reference sequence). The CDR3 covers 14 residues. This sample is part of a study of blood T cell repertoires in COVID-19. Study-level background: Both acute and convalescent COVID-19 samples were obtained from the United States, Italy and Spain.

The J gene is TRBJ2-2, the V gene TRBV5-4, with D possibly being TRBD1 (6 bases). This receptor was taken from a man aged 40-49 years who had recovered from COVID-19. The source material was peripheral blood. CDR3 DNA sequence: TGTGCCAGCAGCTCACCCACAGGGCCCGGGGAGCTGTTTTTT. It translates to CASSSPTGPGELFF.